These T cell receptor beta chains were read from a single sample in a study of technical replicates of blood from a handful of donors. The method was immunoSEQ multiplex PCR; TCRdb's version includes in-frame clones alone and lacks a portion of them. The data show about 81,000 clones, 90% to 96% seen once. The source material was T cells isolated from PBMCs. The receptor source for this set is a human donor in good health. Both conserved end residues are part of each CDR3. A D gene is named only where the DNA matches it firmly. Some rows mark clone size as missing; the rest say once, few, many or name a class of expanded clone.

TRBV30,TRBD2,.,TRBJ2-2,CAWDGREAGELFF,TGTGCCTGGGACGGGAGGGAAGCCGGGGAGCTGTTTTTT
TRBV4-1,TRBD2,.,TRBJ2-3,CASSQGLAGLTDTQYF,TGCGCCAGCAGCCAAGGACTAGCGGGTCTCACAGATACGCAGTATTTT
TRBV13,.,.,TRBJ2-7,CASSYQGREQYF,TGTGCCAGCAGTTATCAGGGAAGGGAGCAGTACTTC
TRBV4-1,TRBD1,.,TRBJ2-4,CASRGEGQGNIQYF,TGCGCCAGCAGAGGAGAGGGACAGGGGAACATTCAGTACTTC
TRBV6-5,TRBD1,.,TRBJ2-7,CASSYSRDRSHEQYF,TGTGCCAGCAGTTACTCTCGGGACAGGAGCCACGAGCAGTACTTC
TRBV7-8,.,.,TRBJ1-3,CASSMGGSGNTIYF,TGTGCCAGCAGCATGGGGGGCTCTGGAAACACCATATATTTT
TRBV15,TRBD1,.,TRBJ1-1,CATSSPGTGGTEAFF,TGTGCCACCAGCAGCCCCGGGACAGGGGGCACTGAAGCTTTCTTT
TRBV5-4,.,once,TRBJ1-1,CASSSNTEAFF,TGTGCCAGCAGCTCTAACACTGAAGCTTTCTTT
TRBV13,TRBD2,.,TRBJ2-3,CASSSGLAGDTDTQYF,TGTGCCAGCAGCTCCGGACTAGCGGGAGATACAGATACGCAGTATTTT
TRBV5-1,TRBD2,once,TRBJ2-5,CASSLWREGRETQYF,TGCGCCAGCAGCTTGTGGCGGGAGGGGCGGGAGACCCAGTACTTC
TRBV6-1,TRBD1,.,TRBJ2-7,CALQGTGGVHEQYF,TGTGCCCTACAGGGGACAGGGGGGGTGCACGAGCAGTACTTC
TRBV15,TRBD2,.,TRBJ2-3,CATSPPIGPGGDTQYF,TGTGCCACCAGCCCCCCGATCGGGCCGGGAGGGGATACGCAGTATTTT
TRBV6-4,.,.,TRBJ1-1,CASSEDMNTEAFF,TGTGCCAGCAGTGAGGACATGAACACTGAAGCTTTCTTT
TRBV5-4,TRBD1,.,TRBJ2-7,CASSSDRAEQYF,TGTGCCAGCAGCTCCGACAGGGCCGAGCAGTACTTC
TRBV28,.,.,TRBJ2-6,CASKGASSGANVLTF,TGTGCCAGCAAAGGAGCTAGCTCTGGGGCCAACGTCCTGACTTTC
TRBV27,.,.,TRBJ2-7,CASRLQGRGFYEQYF,TGTGCCAGCAGACTGCAGGGGAGGGGGTTCTACGAGCAGTACTTC